The clone carrying this T cell receptor (beta chain) is medium-sized by share. Antigen unknown. The entry originates in a study of radiotherapy plus CTLA-4 blockade in lung cancer. On the study more broadly: 18% of patients responded objectively, and roughly 30% achieved disease control.

Produced via immunoSEQ multiplex PCR; TCRdb's table is partial and in-frame only. Of approximately 41,000 clones listed, 65% to 75% were seen once; the top ten hold approximately 10%. V lost 3 bases to trimming and J lost 9 bases, with 15 bases between them. The CDR3 is made up of 14 amino acids. CDR1 and CDR2 from the germline V gene are SGHNT and YENEEA. Findings of the study overall: With interferon-beta, early dynamics of blood T cell clones were reported to best predict response. In blood, tumor-derived TCR clones expanded after radiotherapy plus ipilimumab.

The chain uses TRBV11-3 and TRBJ2-1; D might be TRBD1 (6 bases). Sequences were derived from peripheral blood, sampled from a patient treated with radiotherapy plus ipilimumab. The receptor comes from a human donor with non-small cell lung cancer who had stable disease on radiotherapy plus ipilimumab. Here the CDR3 reads CASSFGQLAGEQFF. In nucleotides, the CDR3 is TGTGCCAGCAGCTTTGGACAGTTGGCAGGTGAGCAGTTCTTC.